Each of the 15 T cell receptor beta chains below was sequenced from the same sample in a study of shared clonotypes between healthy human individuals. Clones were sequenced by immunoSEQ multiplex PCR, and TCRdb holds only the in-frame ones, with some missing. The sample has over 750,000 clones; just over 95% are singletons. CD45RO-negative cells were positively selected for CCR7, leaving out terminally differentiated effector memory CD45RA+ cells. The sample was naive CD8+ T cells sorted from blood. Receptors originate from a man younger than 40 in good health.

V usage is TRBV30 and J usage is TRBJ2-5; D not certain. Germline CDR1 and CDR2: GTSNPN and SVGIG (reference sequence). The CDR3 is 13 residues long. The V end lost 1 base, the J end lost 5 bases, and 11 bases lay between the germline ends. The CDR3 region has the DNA TGTGCCTGGAGTGCCCAGGACGGGGAGACCCAGTACTTC. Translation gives CAWSAQDGETQYF.

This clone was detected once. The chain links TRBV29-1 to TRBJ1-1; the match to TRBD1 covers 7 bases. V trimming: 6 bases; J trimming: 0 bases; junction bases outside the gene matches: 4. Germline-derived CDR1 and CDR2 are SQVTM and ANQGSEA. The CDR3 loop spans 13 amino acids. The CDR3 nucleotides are TGCAGCGTCTGGGGACAGCTGAACACTGAAGCTTTCTTT. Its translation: CSVWGQLNTEAFF.

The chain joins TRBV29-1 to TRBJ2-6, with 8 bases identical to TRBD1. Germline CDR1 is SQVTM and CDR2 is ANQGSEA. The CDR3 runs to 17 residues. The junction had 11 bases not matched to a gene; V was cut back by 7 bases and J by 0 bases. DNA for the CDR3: TGCAGCGCCTCACTGACAGGGGCGGTCTCTGGGGCCAACGTCCTGACTTTC. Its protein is CSASLTGAVSGANVLTF.

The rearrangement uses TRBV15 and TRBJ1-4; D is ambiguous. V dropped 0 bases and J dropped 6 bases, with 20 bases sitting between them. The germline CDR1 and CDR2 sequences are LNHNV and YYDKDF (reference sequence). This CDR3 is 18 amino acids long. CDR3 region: CATSRDERTYPRDEKLFF. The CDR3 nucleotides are TGTGCCACCAGCAGAGACGAAAGGACGTACCCGAGGGATGAAAAACTGTTTTTT. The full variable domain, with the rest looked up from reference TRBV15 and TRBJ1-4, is DAMVIQNPRYQVTQFGKPVTLSCSQTLNHNVMYWYQQKSSQAPKLLFHYYDKDFNNEADTPDNFQSRRPNTSFCFLDIRSPGLGDTAMYLCATSRDERTYPRDEKLFFGSGTQLSVL.

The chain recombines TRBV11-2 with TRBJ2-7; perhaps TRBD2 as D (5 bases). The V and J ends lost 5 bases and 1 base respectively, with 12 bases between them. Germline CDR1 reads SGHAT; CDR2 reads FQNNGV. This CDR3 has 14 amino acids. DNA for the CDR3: TGTGCCAGCAGCCCACCGGGGATGTCCTACGAGCAGTACTTC. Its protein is CASSPPGMSYEQYF.

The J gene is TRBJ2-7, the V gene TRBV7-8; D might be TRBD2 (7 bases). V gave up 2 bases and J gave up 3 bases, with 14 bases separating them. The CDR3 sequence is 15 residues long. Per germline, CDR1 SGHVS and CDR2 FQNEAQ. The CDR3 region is CASSLRGRAIYEQYF. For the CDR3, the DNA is TGTGCCAGCAGCTTAAGGGGGAGGGCGATCTACGAGCAGTACTTC.

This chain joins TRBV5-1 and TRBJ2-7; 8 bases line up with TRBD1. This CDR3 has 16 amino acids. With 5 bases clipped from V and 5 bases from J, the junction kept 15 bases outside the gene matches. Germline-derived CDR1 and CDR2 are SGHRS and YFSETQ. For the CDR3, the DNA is TGCGCCAGCAGTCCGACAGGGGAGAAAGTTTATGACGAGCAGTACTTC. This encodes CASSPTGEKVYDEQYF.

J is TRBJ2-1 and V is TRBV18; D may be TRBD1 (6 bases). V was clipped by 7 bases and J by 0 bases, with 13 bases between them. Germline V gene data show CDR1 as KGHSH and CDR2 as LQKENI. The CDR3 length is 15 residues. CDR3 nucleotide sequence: TGTGCCAGCTTCGCGGACAGAAGCTCCTACAATGAGCAGTTCTTC. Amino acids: CASFADRSSYNEQFF.

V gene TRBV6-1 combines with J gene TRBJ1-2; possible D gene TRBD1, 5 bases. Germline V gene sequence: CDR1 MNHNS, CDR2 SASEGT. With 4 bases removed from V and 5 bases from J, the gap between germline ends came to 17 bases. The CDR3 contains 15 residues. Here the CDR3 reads CASSGRALIRYGYTF. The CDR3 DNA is TGTGCCAGCAGTGGCAGGGCGTTAATCCGGTATGGCTACACCTTC.

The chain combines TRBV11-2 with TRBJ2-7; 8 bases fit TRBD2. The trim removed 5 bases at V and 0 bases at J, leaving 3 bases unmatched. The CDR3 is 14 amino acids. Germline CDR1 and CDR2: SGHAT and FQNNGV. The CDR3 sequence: CASSLSGTSYEQYF. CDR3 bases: TGTGCCAGCAGCCTTAGCGGGACCTCCTACGAGCAGTACTTC.

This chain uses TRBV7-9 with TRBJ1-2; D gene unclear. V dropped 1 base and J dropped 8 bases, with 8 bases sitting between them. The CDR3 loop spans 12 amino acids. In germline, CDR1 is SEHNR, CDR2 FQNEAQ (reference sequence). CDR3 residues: CASSLGSAGYTF. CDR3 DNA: TGTGCCAGCAGCTTAGGTTCAGCCGGCTACACCTTC.

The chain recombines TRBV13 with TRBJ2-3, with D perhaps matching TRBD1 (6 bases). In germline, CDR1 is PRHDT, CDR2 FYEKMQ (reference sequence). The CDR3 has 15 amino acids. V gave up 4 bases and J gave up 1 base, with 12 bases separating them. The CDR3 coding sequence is TGTGCCAGCAGCTCTGACAGGATTCGCACAGATACGCAGTATTTT. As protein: CASSSDRIRTDTQYF. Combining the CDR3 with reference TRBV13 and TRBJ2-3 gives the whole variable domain AAGVIQSPRHLIKEKRETATLKCYPIPRHDTVYWYQQGPGQDPQFLISFYEKMQSDKGSIPDRFSAQQFSDYHSELNMSSLELGDSALYFCASSSDRIRTDTQYFGPGTRLTVL.

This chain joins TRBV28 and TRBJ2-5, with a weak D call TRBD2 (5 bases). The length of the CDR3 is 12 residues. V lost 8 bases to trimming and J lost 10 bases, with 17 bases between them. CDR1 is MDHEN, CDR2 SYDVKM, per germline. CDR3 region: CASLEEFCGQYF. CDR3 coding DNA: TGTGCCAGCCTGGAGGAGTTTTGCGGCCAGTACTTC.

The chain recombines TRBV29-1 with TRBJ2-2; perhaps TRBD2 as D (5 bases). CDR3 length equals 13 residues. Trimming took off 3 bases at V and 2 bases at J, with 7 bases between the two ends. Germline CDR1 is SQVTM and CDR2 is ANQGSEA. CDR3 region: CSVDEGNTGELFF. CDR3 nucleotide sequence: TGCAGCGTTGATGAGGGAAACACCGGGGAGCTGTTTTTT.

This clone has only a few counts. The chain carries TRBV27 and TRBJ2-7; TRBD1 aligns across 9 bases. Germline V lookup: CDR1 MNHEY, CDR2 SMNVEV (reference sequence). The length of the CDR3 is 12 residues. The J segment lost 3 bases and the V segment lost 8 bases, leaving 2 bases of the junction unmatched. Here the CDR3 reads CASGDRDYEQYF. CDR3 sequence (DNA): TGTGCCAGCGGGGACAGGGACTACGAGCAGTACTTC.